Sequencing of this T cell receptor (beta chain) was carried out in a study of Graves' ophthalmopathy and Graves' hyperthyroidism. Notes on the study in general: Blood also contained most of the expanded thyroid clonotypes above 0.001 frequency.

Amplified TCR beta CDR3 regions were obtained using RNA transcripts as template. First-round RT-PCR employed HTBI primers, with a second-round multiplex PCR after it. TCRdb ran MiXCR on the multiplex PCR reads and lists one entry per CDR3 protein. The sample yields 400,000 to 450,000 distinct CDR3 sequences, over 20% seen once. There are many counts of this clonotype. Its antigen is unidentified. The sequenced sample consisted of peripheral blood. This sequence originates from a woman between 18 and 30 years old with stable Graves' hyperthyroidism.

The CDR3 spells CASSERYRGSYQPQHF. DNA of the CDR3: TGTGCCAGCAGTGAAAGATACAGGGGATCGTATCAGCCCCAGCATTTT. The chain links TRBV2 to TRBJ1-5, with 7 nucleotides matching TRBD1. CDR1 and CDR2 from the germline V gene are SNHLY and FYNNEI. CDR3 length: 16 residues. Losses at the gene ends were 2 bases for V and 5 bases for J; bases not matched to a gene: 9.